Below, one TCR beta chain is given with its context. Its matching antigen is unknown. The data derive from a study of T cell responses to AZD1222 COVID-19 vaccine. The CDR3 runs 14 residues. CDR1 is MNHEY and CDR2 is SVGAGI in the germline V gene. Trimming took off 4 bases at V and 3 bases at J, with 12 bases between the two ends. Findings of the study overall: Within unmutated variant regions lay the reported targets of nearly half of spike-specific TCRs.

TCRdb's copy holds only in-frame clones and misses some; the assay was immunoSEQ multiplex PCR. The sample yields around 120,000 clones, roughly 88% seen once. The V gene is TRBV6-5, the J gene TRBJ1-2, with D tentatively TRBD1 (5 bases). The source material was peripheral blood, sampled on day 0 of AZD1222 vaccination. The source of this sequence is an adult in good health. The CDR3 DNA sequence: TGTGCCAGCAGTTTCAGGGACGTTCACTATGGCTACACCTTC. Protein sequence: CASSFRDVHYGYTF.